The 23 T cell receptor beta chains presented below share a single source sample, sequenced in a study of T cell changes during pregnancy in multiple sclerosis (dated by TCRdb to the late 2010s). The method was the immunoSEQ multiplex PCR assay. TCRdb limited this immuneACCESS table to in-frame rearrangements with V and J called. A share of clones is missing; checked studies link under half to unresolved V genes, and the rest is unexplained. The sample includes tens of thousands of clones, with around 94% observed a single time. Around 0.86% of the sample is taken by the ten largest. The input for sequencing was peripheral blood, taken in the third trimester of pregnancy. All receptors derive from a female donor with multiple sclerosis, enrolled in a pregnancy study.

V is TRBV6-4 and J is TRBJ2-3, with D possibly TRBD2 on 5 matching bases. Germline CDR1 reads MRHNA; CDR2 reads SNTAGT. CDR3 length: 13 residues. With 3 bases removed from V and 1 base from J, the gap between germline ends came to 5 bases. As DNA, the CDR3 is TGTGCCAGCAGTGAAGCGGGCACAGATACGCAGTATTTT. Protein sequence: CASSEAGTDTQYF.

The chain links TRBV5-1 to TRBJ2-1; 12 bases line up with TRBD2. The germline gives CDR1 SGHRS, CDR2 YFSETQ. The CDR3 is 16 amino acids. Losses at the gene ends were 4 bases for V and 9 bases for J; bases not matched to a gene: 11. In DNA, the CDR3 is TGCGCCAGCAGCCTCGGACTAGCGGGGAGAGGGGGTGAGCAGTTCTTC. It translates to CASSLGLAGRGGEQFF.

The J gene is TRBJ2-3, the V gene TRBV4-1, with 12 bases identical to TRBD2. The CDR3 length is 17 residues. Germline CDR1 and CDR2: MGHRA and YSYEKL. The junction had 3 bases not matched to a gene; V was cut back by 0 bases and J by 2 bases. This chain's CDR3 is CASSQDLAGGPTDTQYF. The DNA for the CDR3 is TGCGCCAGCAGCCAAGATCTAGCGGGAGGGCCCACAGATACGCAGTATTTT.

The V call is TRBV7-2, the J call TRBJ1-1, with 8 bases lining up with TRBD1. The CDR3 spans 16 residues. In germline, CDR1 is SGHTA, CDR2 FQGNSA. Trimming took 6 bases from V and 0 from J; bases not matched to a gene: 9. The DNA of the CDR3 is TGTGCCAGCAGGCGACAGGGGCGGATGATGAACACTGAAGCTTTCTTT. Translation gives CASRRQGRMMNTEAFF.

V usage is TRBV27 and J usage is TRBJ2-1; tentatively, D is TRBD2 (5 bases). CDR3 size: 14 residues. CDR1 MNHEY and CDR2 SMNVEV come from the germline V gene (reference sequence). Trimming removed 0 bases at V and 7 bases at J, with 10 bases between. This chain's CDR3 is CASSLSPGNNEQFF. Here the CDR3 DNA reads TGTGCCAGCAGTTTATCTCCCGGGAATAATGAGCAGTTCTTC.

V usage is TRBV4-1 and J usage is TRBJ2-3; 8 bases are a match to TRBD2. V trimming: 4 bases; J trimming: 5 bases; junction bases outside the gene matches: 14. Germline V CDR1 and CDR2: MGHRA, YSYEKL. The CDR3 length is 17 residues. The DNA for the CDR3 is TGCGCCAGCAGCCCTTTCGCGGGAGGCTCCGGAGGAGATACGCAGTATTTT. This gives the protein CASSPFAGGSGGDTQYF.

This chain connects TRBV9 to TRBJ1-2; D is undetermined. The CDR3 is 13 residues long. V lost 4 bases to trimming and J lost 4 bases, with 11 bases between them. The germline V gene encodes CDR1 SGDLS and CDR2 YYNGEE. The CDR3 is CASSPTTGYGYTF. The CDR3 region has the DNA TGTGCCAGCAGCCCAACCACGGGCTATGGCTACACCTTC.

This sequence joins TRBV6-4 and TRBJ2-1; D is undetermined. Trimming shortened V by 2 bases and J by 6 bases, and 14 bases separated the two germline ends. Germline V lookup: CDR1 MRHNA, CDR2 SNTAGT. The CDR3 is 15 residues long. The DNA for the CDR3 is TGTGCCAGCAGTGACGGCCCCACTTCGGGCAATGAGCAGTTCTTC. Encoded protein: CASSDGPTSGNEQFF.

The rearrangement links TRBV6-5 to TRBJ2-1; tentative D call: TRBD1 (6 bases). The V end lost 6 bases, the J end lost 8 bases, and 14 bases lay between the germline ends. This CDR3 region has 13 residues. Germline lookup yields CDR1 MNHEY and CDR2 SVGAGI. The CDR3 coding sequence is TGTGCCAGCAGCGAGGCGACAGGTTATGAGCAGTTCTTC. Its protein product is CASSEATGYEQFF.

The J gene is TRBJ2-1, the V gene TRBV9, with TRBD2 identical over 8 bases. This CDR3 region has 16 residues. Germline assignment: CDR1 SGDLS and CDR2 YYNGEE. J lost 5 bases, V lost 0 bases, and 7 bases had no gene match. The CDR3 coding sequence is TGTGCCAGCAGCGTAGTAGAAGCGGGAGTACACAATGAGCAGTTCTTC. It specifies CASSVVEAGVHNEQFF.

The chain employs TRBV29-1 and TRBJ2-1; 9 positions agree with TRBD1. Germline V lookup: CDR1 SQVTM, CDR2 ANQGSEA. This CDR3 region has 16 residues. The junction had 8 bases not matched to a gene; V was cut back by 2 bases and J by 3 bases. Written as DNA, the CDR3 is TGCAGCGTTGAACCCCAGGGACAGGGTTACTACAATGAGCAGTTCTTC. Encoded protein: CSVEPQGQGYYNEQFF.

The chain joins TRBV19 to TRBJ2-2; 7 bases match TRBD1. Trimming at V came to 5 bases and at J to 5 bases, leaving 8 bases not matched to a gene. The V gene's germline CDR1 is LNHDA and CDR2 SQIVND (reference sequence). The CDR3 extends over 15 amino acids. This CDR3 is CASSPRQGRTGELFF. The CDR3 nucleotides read TGTGCCAGTAGTCCCCGACAGGGCAGGACCGGGGAGCTGTTTTTT.

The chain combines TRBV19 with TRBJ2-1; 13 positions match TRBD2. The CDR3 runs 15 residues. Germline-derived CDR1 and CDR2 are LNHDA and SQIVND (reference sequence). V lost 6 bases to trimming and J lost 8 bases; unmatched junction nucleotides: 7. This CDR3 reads CASSGLAGVMDEQFF. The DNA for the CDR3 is TGTGCCAGTAGCGGACTAGCGGGAGTTATGGATGAGCAGTTCTTC.

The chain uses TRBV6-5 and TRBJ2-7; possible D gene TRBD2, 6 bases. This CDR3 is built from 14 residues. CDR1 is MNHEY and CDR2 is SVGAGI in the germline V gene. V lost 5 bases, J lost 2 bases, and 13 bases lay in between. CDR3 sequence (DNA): TGTGCCAGCAGTGCGGGAATTGGGCCCTACGAGCAGTACTTC. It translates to CASSAGIGPYEQYF.

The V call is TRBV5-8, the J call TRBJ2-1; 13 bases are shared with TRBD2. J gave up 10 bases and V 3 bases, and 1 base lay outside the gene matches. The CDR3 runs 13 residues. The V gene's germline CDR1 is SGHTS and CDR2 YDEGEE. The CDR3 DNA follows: TGTGCCAGCAGCTGGGGACTAGCGGGAGAGCAGTTCTTC. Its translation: CASSWGLAGEQFF.

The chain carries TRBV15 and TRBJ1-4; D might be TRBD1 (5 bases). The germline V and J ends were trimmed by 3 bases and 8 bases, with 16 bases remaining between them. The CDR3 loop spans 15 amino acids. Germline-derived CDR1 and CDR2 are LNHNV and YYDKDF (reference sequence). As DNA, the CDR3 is TGTGCCACCAGCAGGCCGGGGGGGATGGGGGAAAAACTGTTTTTT. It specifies CATSRPGGMGEKLFF.

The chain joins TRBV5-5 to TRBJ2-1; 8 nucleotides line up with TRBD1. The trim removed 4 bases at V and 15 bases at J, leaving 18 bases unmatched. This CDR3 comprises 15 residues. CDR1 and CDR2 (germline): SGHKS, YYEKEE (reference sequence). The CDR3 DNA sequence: TGTGCCAGCAGCCGGGCTGCGGAAACAGGGGGGATTACGTTCTTC. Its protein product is CASSRAAETGGITFF.

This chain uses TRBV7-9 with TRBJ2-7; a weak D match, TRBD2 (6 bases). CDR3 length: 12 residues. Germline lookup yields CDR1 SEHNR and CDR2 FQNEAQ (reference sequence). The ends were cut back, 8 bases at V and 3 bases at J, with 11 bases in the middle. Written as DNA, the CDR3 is TGTGCCAGCGGGACTCTCAACTACGAGCAGTACTTC. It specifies CASGTLNYEQYF.

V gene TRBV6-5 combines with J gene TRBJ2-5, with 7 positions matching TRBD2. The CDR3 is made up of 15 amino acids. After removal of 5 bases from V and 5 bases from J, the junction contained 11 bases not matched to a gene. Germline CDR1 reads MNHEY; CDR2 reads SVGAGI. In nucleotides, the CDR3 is TGTGCCAGCAGTCCCGTTCGGCGGGAGTATGAGACCCAGTACTTC. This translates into CASSPVRREYETQYF.

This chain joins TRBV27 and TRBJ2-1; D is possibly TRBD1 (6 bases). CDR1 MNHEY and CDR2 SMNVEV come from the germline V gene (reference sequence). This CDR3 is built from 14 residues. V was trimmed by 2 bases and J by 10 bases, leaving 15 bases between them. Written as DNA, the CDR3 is TGTGCCAGCAGTTTAATGACAGGTTCCGAGGAGCAGTTCTTC. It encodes CASSLMTGSEEQFF.

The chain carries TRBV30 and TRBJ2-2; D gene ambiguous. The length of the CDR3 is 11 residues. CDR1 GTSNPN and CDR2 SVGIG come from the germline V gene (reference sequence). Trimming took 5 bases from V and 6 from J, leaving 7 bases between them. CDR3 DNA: TGTGCCTGGGCGGTGCCCGGGGAGCTGTTTTTT. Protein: CAWAVPGELFF.

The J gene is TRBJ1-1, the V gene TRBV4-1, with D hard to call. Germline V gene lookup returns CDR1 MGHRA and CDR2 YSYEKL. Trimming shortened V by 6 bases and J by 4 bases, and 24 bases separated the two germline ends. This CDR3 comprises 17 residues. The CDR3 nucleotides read TGCGCCAGCAGAAACCAAGTCGGAGAGGGCAGAGGCACTGAAGCTTTCTTT. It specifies CASRNQVGEGRGTEAFF.

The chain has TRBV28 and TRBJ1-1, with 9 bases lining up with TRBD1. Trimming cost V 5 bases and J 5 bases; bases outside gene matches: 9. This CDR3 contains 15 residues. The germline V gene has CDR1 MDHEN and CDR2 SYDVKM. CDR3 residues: CASSTPQGALTEAFF. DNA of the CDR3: TGTGCCAGCAGTACCCCACAGGGGGCTTTGACTGAAGCTTTCTTT.